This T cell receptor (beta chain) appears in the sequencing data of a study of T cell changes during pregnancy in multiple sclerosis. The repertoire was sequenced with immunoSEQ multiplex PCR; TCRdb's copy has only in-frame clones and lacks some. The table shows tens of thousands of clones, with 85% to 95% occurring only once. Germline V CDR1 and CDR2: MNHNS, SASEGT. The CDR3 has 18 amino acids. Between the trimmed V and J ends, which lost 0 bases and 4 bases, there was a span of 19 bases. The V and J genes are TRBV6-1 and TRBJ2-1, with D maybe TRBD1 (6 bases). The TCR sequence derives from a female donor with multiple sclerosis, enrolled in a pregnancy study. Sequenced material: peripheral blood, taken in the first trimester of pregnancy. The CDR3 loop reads CASSEALWQGPTYNEQFF. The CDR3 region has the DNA TGTGCCAGCAGTGAAGCGCTTTGGCAGGGGCCTACATACAATGAGCAGTTCTTC.